Listed here is a single T cell receptor beta chain. This record belongs to a study of blood T cell repertoires in COVID-19. Across the study: PBMCs, B-cell-depleted T cells, or T cells were the source of the cDNA or gDNA that made up the material.

Generated by immunoSEQ multiplex PCR, the TCRdb table keeps only in-frame clones and is missing some. The sample has some 200,000 clones; roughly 80% are singletons. The clonotype was recovered from a man in his forties who had recovered from COVID-19. The sequencing input was PBMCs or T cells enriched from blood (not recorded which).

The CDR3 reads CATSRDLHSPLHF. The CDR3 nucleotides are TGTGCCACCAGCAGAGATCTCCATTCACCCCTCCACTTT. The rearrangement links TRBV15 to TRBJ1-6, with D unclear. Trimming left V 0 bases short and J 8 bases short, with 5 bases between. Looked up from germline, CDR1 is LNHNV and CDR2 is YYDKDF (reference sequence). The length of the CDR3 is 13 residues.